This TCR beta chain was retrieved from a study of T cell responses to AZD1222 COVID-19 vaccine. General study findings and limits: Receipt of two AZD1222 doses was followed by a rise in Spike-specific TCR breadth and depth. Among AZD1222 vaccinees, only five or six were seropositive at baseline. In a largely white British group with more females than males, clonal diversity was possibly underestimated. Reportedly, nearly half the spike-specific TCRs target unmutated variant regions.

The repertoire was sequenced with immunoSEQ multiplex PCR; TCRdb's copy has only in-frame clones and lacks some. The sample shows about 92,000 clones, more than 75% of them seen only once. The CDR3 extends over 19 amino acids. A note on this clone: What it recognizes is unknown.

The TCR sequence derives from an adult in good health. Sequencing used peripheral blood, obtained on day 0 of AZD1222 vaccination. This chain connects TRBV12-2 to TRBJ1-5. TRBV12-2 is shown as a pseudogene. In DNA, the CDR3 is TGTGCAAGTCGCCGCCGCGTGCGGGGGGGCAGGGGGGACGATCAGCCCCAGCATTTT. This encodes CASRRRVRGGRGDDQPQHF.